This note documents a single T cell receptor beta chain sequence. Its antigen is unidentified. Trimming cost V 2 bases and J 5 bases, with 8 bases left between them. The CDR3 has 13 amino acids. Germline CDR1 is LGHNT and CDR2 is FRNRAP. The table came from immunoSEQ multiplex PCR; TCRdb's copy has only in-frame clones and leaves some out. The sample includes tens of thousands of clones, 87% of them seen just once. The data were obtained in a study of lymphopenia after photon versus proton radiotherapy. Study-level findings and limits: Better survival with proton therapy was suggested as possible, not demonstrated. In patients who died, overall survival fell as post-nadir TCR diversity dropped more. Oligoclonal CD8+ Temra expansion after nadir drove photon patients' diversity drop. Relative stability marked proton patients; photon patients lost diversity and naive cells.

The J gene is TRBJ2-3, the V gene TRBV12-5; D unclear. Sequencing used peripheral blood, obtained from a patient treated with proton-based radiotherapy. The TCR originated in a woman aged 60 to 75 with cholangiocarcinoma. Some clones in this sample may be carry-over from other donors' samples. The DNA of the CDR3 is TGTGCTAGTGGTTTGTCGGGTCGAGATACGCAGTATTTT. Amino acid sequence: CASGLSGRDTQYF.